The sample holds one count of the clone carrying this T cell receptor beta chain. Its specificity is unknown. At survey level, the immunoSEQ assay was run in its v3.0 version. Clones were read by immunoSEQ multiplex PCR, and TCRdb kept only the in-frame ones, dropping some. In the table there are approximately 35,000 clones, around 75% of which are singletons. Samples held about 0.9-11 million cryopreserved PBMC, and DNA extraction followed. This CDR3 spans 15 amino acids. The ends were cut back, 0 bases at V and 10 bases at J, with 14 bases in the middle. CDR1 and CDR2 (germline): SGHKS, YYEKEE (reference sequence). The record originates from a study of long-term antiretroviral therapy in people with HIV. Study-level results: The repertoire was dominated at all time points by clones expanded before ART. Post-treatment diversity went higher with ART but stayed below transplant donor controls. Repertoires looked antigen-experienced, with only a slight naive shift after ART.

The clonotype originates from a man aged 18 to 30 with HIV. V is TRBV5-5 and J is TRBJ1-6; D uncertain. This specimen was unsorted PBMCs, taken 1.9 years after starting antiretroviral therapy. CDR3 sequence (DNA): TGTGCCAGCAGCTTGGCCGGTGGGGTACAATCACCCCTCCACTTT. As protein: CASSLAGGVQSPLHF.